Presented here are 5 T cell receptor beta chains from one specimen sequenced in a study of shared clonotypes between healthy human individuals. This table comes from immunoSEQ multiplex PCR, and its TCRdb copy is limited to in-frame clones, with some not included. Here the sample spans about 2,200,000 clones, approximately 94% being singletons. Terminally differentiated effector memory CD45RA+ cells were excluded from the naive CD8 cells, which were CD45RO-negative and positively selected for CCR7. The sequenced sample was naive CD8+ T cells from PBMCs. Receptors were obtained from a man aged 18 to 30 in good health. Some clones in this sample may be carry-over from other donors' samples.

The CDR3 DNA is TGTGCCAGCAGTCGTATCCGGTTAGCGGGAGGACCGGGGGCGGGAGAGCAGTACTTC. Translated: CASSRIRLAGGPGAGEQYF. This chain connects TRBV27 to TRBJ2-7, with 10 bases fitting TRBD2. This CDR3 is built from 19 residues. The V and J ends lost 5 bases and 7 bases, in that order; junction bases with no gene match: 23. The V gene's germline CDR1 is MNHEY and CDR2 SMNVEV (reference sequence).

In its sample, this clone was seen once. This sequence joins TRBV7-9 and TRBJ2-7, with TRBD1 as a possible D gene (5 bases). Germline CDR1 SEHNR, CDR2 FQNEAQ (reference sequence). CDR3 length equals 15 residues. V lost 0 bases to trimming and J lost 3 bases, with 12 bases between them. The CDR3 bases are TGTGCCAGCAGCTTAGCAGGGGCCCCAATCTACGAGCAGTACTTC. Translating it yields CASSLAGAPIYEQYF.

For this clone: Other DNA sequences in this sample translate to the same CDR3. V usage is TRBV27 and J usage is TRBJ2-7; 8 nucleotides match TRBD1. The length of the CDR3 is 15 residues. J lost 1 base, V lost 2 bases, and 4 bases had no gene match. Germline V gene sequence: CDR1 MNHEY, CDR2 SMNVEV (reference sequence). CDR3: CASSLIGTGSYEQYF. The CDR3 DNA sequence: TGTGCCAGCAGTTTAATCGGGACAGGATCCTACGAGCAGTACTTC.

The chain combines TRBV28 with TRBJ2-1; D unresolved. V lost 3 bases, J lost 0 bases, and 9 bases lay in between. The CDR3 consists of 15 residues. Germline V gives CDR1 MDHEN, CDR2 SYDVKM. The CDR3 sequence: CASSFTPSSYNEQFF. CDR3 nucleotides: TGTGCCAGCAGTTTCACTCCGAGCTCCTACAATGAGCAGTTCTTC.

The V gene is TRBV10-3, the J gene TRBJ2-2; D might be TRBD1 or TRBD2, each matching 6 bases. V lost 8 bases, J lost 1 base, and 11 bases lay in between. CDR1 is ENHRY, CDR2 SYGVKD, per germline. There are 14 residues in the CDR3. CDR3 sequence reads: CAILATGNTGELFF. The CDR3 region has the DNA TGTGCCATCCTAGCGACAGGGAACACCGGGGAGCTGTTTTTT.